The 10 T cell receptor beta chains given below trace back to one sample, sequenced in a study of T cells in Graves' hyperthyroidism and ophthalmopathy. There were TCR beta CDR3 regions amplified from RNA transcripts. An initial round of RT-PCR targeting the TCR CDR3 relied on the HTBI primer set. TCRdb reanalysed the multiplex PCR reads using MiXCR and keeps one entry per CDR3 protein. The sample lists about 350,000 distinct CDR3 sequences, approximately 15% occurring once. Specimen: blood. These receptors originate from a woman in her thirties with Graves' hyperthyroidism.

This clonotype was detected many times. CDR3 nucleotide sequence: TGCGCCAGCAGTGAGTCGGGGTCGGGGGAAGCTTTCTTT. It yields the protein CASSESGSGEAFF. The chain joins TRBV10-1 to TRBJ1-1, with D uncertain. Germline CDR1 is WNHNN and CDR2 is SYGVQD (reference sequence). This CDR3 has 13 amino acids. Trimming removed 0 bases from V and 8 bases from J, with 10 bases in between.

This clonotype has only a few counts. This sequence joins TRBV6-6 and TRBJ2-1; D is undetermined. The CDR3 sequence is 15 residues long. Deletions cut 0 bases from V and 9 bases from J, with 15 bases between. Germline-derived CDR1 and CDR2 are MNHNY and SVGAGI (reference sequence). The CDR3 region has the DNA TGTGCCAGCAGTTACTCCCTCACCACCTCTCCTGAGCAGTTCTTC. Amino acid sequence: CASSYSLTTSPEQFF.

On this clonotype: This clone may be a read error of a much larger clone one base away. The V call is TRBV19, the J call TRBJ1-5; D is possibly TRBD1 (5 bases). V lost 3 bases, J lost 12 bases, and 18 bases lay in between. From germline, CDR1 is LNHDA and CDR2 SQIVND (reference sequence). This CDR3 is built from 14 residues. This CDR3 is CASSIGQRVTVQHF. The CDR3 nucleotides read TGTGCCAGTAGTATCGGACAACGCGTTACGGTCCAGCATTTT.

This clonotype was observed many times. J is TRBJ2-7 and V is TRBV29-1; a weak D match, TRBD2 (6 bases). Germline-derived CDR1 and CDR2 are SQVTM and ANQGSEA. The V and J ends lost 6 bases and 7 bases respectively, with 16 bases between them. This CDR3 contains 12 residues. The CDR3 loop is CSVSNEGREQYF. In nucleotides, the CDR3 is TGCAGCGTATCAAATGAGGGGAGGGAGCAGTACTTC.

This clonotype was detected once. The chain combines TRBV27 with TRBJ2-1; 10 nucleotides line up with TRBD2. CDR3 length: 16 residues. Germline V gives CDR1 MNHEY, CDR2 SMNVEV (reference sequence). Losses at the gene ends were 6 bases for V and 4 bases for J; bases not matched to a gene: 9. CDR3: CASRPFPAGGYNEQFF. The CDR3 DNA sequence: TGTGCCAGCAGACCATTTCCAGCGGGAGGGTACAATGAGCAGTTCTTC.

This clonotype was counted a few times. The chain uses TRBV30 and TRBJ2-1; maybe TRBD2 (6 bases). The V gene's germline CDR1 is GTSNPN and CDR2 SVGIG (reference sequence). The length of the CDR3 is 11 residues. CDR3 bases: TGTGCTTACATGGGGGGAAATGAGCAGTTCTTC. Protein: CAYMGGNEQFF.

Note on this clonotype: The junction differs from germline at one of its ends, possibly a read error. The chain recombines TRBV7-2 with TRBJ2-7; possible D gene TRBD2, 5 bases. Germline V gene sequence: CDR1 SGHTA, CDR2 FQGNSA. This CDR3 region has 13 residues. CDR3 region: CAGSLEEGFEQYF. CDR3 nucleotide sequence: TGTGCCGGCAGCTTAGAAGAGGGTTTCGAGCAGTACTTC.

This clonotype was seen repeatedly, ten times or more. This rearrangement joins TRBV6-1 to TRBJ1-2, with no clear D. The CDR3 runs to 14 residues. The germline CDR1 and CDR2 sequences are MNHNS and SASEGT. V dropped 5 bases and J dropped 2 bases, with 12 bases sitting between them. As DNA, the CDR3 is TGTGCCAGCAGTCGATCATCCGGGAACTATGGCTACACCTTC. It yields the protein CASSRSSGNYGYTF.

This chain links TRBV5-5 with TRBJ1-5; D is possibly TRBD1 (6 bases). The CDR3 is 14 residues long. Trimming removed 1 base at V and 6 bases at J, with 11 bases between. Germline V gene data show CDR1 as SGHKS and CDR2 as YYEKEE (reference sequence). The CDR3 nucleotides read TGTGCCAGCAGCTTGTCGTGGGGGGCTCAGCCCCAGCATTTT. Translated: CASSLSWGAQPQHF.

This clonotype was recorded many times. This chain joins TRBV5-1 and TRBJ2-5; 7 bases fit TRBD1. From germline, CDR1 is SGHRS and CDR2 YFSETQ. The length of the CDR3 is 15 residues. With V trimmed by 3 bases and J by 4 bases, 9 bases remained unmatched. CDR3 in amino acids: CASSSPGAGGETQYF. CDR3 sequence (DNA): TGCGCCAGCAGCTCACCTGGGGCAGGGGGAGAGACCCAGTACTTC.